The source of this TCR beta chain is a study of molecular identifiers for immune sequencing clone quantification. Study at large: The replicates split RNA from around 18,000 or 91,000 naive CD8 cells five ways and sequenced four. Study-level results: Jurkat TCR RNA from one cell was spiked into roughly 1 million naive cells, and it was reportedly detectable there.

Libraries for naive CD8 T cells, which were made from roughly 18,000 to 920,000 sorted cells, drew on 10%, 30% or 50% of the RNA. Sorting isolated naive CD8 T cells as CD8+CD4-CCR7+CD45RA+ events. Each CDR3 protein gets one entry after TCRdb re-called the PCR reads with MiXCR. The sample contains a few hundred thousand distinct CDR3 sequences, roughly 24% of which appear only once. The germline V gene has CDR1 SGDLS and CDR2 YYNGEE. The CDR3 length is 15 residues. V trimming: 0 bases; J trimming: 6 bases; junction bases outside the gene matches: 8. A few counts support this clonotype. Antigen specificity is unknown.

J is TRBJ1-2 and V is TRBV9; TRBD1 aligns across 7 bases. The clonotype was recovered from a human donor in good health. Some libraries in this study had Jurkat cell RNA spiked in. Sequenced: naive CD8+ T cells from blood, with Jurkat cell RNA spiked in. The subset here: FACS-sorted CD8+CD4-CCR7+CD45RA+ naive T cells. CDR3 nucleotides: TGTGCCAGCAGCGTAGGTCGGGCAGGGGGACATGGCTACACCTTC. Amino acids: CASSVGRAGGHGYTF.